Each of the 30 T cell receptor beta chains below was sequenced from the same sample in a study of blood T cell repertoires in COVID-19. Assay: immunoSEQ multiplex PCR; the TCRdb copy retains only in-frame clones and omits some. Found here are 300,000 to 350,000 clones, 75% to 90% of them singletons; the top ten hold roughly 2%. Specimen: PBMCs or T cells enriched from blood (not recorded which). These receptors came from a man in his thirties or forties who had recovered from COVID-19.

This clone was observed a few times. The V call is TRBV10-3, the J call TRBJ2-1, with 7 positions matching TRBD2. This CDR3 has 15 amino acids. Looked up from germline, CDR1 is ENHRY and CDR2 is SYGVKD. Trimming took 2 bases from V and 3 from J; bases not matched to a gene: 4. In DNA, the CDR3 is TGTGCCATCAGTGAGAAAAGCGGGGACTACAATGAGCAGTTCTTC. This codes for CAISEKSGDYNEQFF.

The chain uses TRBV2 and TRBJ1-2; D call uncertain. V was trimmed by 3 bases and J by 3 bases, leaving 5 bases between them. Germline CDR1 is SNHLY and CDR2 is FYNNEI. The CDR3 runs to 12 residues. The CDR3 loop reads CASSDQYYGYTF. The CDR3 DNA reads TGTGCCAGCAGTGACCAATACTATGGCTACACCTTC.

This chain links TRBV6-5 with TRBJ1-1; D remains ambiguous. The V end lost 8 bases, the J end lost 3 bases, and 13 bases lay between the germline ends. The CDR3 is 13 residues long. CDR1 is MNHEY, CDR2 SVGAGI, per germline. The CDR3 loop is CASAVQLYTEAFF. The CDR3 DNA sequence: TGTGCCAGCGCAGTACAGCTATACACTGAAGCTTTCTTT.

The chain recombines TRBV5-6 with TRBJ1-2; D is ambiguous. The CDR3 is 12 residues long. Germline CDR1 and CDR2: SGHDT and YYEEEE. V lost 5 bases and J 8 bases, leaving 13 bases between the germline ends. The CDR3 protein is CASREVVGGYTF. The CDR3 coding sequence is TGTGCCAGCAGAGAGGTAGTAGGCGGCTACACCTTC.

The chain has TRBV5-1 and TRBJ1-1, with D perhaps TRBD1 (6 bases). The CDR3 covers 13 residues. Germline CDR1 is SGHRS and CDR2 is YFSETQ. V lost 2 bases, J lost 10 bases, and 15 bases lay in between. This CDR3 reads CASSFTGGEGAFF. CDR3 sequence (DNA): TGCGCCAGCAGCTTTACGGGGGGCGAGGGAGCTTTCTTT. Drawing the rest from reference TRBV5-1 and TRBJ1-1, the complete variable domain is KAGVTQTPRYLIKTRGQQVTLSCSPISGHRSVSWYQQTPGQGLQFLFEYFSETQRNKGNFPGRFSGRQFSNSRSEMNVSTLELGDSALYLCASSFTGGEGAFFGQGTRLTVV.

The CDR3 DNA sequence: TGTGCCAGCAAGGATAGCGGGGGGGCTTCAGATACGCAGTATTTT. As protein: CASKDSGGASDTQYF. V usage is TRBV2 and J usage is TRBJ2-3; TRBD2 agrees at 11 bases. The length of the CDR3 is 15 residues. V trimming: 7 bases; J trimming: 4 bases; junction bases outside the gene matches: 7. Germline V gives CDR1 SNHLY, CDR2 FYNNEI.

This sequence joins TRBV11-1 and TRBJ1-3, with D possibly being TRBD1 (6 bases). CDR3 size: 14 residues. V gave up 8 bases and J gave up 0 bases, with 11 bases separating them. Germline assignment: CDR1 SGHAT and CDR2 FQDESV (reference sequence). CDR3 nucleotides: TGTGCCAGCTCGGACAGCATCTCTGGAAACACCATATATTTT. Residues: CASSDSISGNTIYF.

The gene calls are TRBV30 and TRBJ2-4, with TRBD2 identical over 8 bases. Germline assignment: CDR1 GTSNPN and CDR2 SVGIG (reference sequence). The CDR3 spans 12 residues. V was pared by 2 bases and J by 9 bases, with 3 bases of the junction left unmatched. The CDR3 here is CAWSRGGGIQYF. DNA of the CDR3: TGTGCCTGGAGTCGGGGGGGCGGCATTCAGTACTTC.

This chain uses TRBV4-1 with TRBJ1-6, with D maybe TRBD1 (5 bases). The V gene's germline CDR1 is MGHRA and CDR2 YSYEKL. The CDR3 consists of 15 residues. Trimming pared 0 bases from V and 10 bases from J, leaving 13 bases between. The CDR3 protein is CASSQDPQGSSPLHF. CDR3 DNA: TGCGCCAGCAGCCAAGACCCCCAGGGAAGCTCACCCCTCCACTTT.

V usage is TRBV13 and J usage is TRBJ1-1; D gene uncertain. CDR1 is PRHDT, CDR2 FYEKMQ, per germline (reference sequence). The CDR3 has 13 residues. Between the trimmed V and J ends, which lost 3 bases and 10 bases, there was a span of 15 bases. Here the CDR3 reads CASSLRRATGAFF. Here the CDR3 DNA reads TGTGCCAGCAGCTTGAGGAGGGCGACGGGAGCTTTCTTT.

The chain uses TRBV7-8 and TRBJ1-1; 8 bases are shared with TRBD1. Germline-derived CDR1 and CDR2 are SGHVS and FQNEAQ. This CDR3 region has 16 residues. Unmatched junction bases numbered 13, after V lost 5 bases and J lost 5 bases. CDR3 sequence reads: CASSKALGTGGTEAFF. CDR3 DNA: TGTGCCAGCAGCAAAGCCTTGGGGACAGGCGGAACTGAAGCTTTCTTT.

The chain couples TRBV9 to TRBJ1-1; 8 bases align to TRBD1. Germline V CDR1 and CDR2: SGDLS, YYNGEE. The CDR3 totals 13 residues. V lost 3 bases to trimming and J lost 6 bases; unmatched junction nucleotides: 4. The CDR3 protein is CASSAGQGPEAFF. CDR3 DNA sequence: TGTGCCAGCAGCGCCGGACAGGGTCCTGAAGCTTTCTTT.

This clone was seen only a few times. V usage is TRBV3-1 (or the pseudogene TRBV3-2) and J usage is TRBJ1-1, with no clear D. Germline CDR1 reads LGHDT; CDR2 reads YNNKEL (reference sequence). CDR3 length equals 13 residues. Trimming pared 5 bases from V and 0 bases from J, leaving 7 bases between. This CDR3 is CASSATLNTEAFF. The CDR3 DNA is TGTGCCAGCAGCGCAACACTGAACACTGAAGCTTTCTTT.

This clone occurred once. This rearrangement joins TRBV25-1 to TRBJ1-5; D possibly corresponds to TRBD1 (6 bases). There are 14 residues in the CDR3. V dropped 6 bases and J dropped 6 bases, with 15 bases sitting between them. Germline V CDR1 and CDR2: MGHDK, SYGVNS. The CDR3 here is CASSETGLGQPQHF. DNA of the CDR3: TGTGCCAGCAGCGAAACAGGGTTAGGTCAGCCCCAGCATTTT. Full variable domain (missing parts from reference TRBV25-1 and TRBJ1-5): EADIYQTPRYLVIGTGKKITLECSQTMGHDKMYWYQQDPGMELHLIHYSYGVNSTEKGDLSSESTVSRIRTEHFPLTLESARPSHTSQYLCASSETGLGQPQHFGDGTRLSIL.

The rearrangement joins TRBV5-1 to TRBJ2-5; the match to TRBD1 covers 8 bases. The J segment lost 4 bases and the V segment lost 3 bases, leaving 11 bases of the junction unmatched. From germline, CDR1 is SGHRS and CDR2 YFSETQ. The CDR3 runs 16 residues. Here the CDR3 reads CASSSEVSGGGETQYF. The DNA for the CDR3 is TGCGCCAGCAGCTCGGAAGTTTCAGGGGGCGGAGAGACCCAGTACTTC. The full variable domain, in which reference TRBV5-1 and TRBJ2-5 provide the parts outside the CDR3, is KAGVTQTPRYLIKTRGQQVTLSCSPISGHRSVSWYQQTPGQGLQFLFEYFSETQRNKGNFPGRFSGRQFSNSRSEMNVSTLELGDSALYLCASSSEVSGGGETQYFGPGTRLLVL.

The V call is TRBV7-9, the J call TRBJ2-1, with 8 bases aligning to TRBD1. The CDR3 runs to 15 residues. Germline loops: CDR1 SEHNR, CDR2 FQNEAQ (reference sequence). V was clipped by 0 bases and J by 10 bases; unmatched bases: 8. CDR3 sequence reads: CASSLAGQGAGEQFF. In DNA, the CDR3 is TGTGCCAGCAGCTTAGCGGGGCAGGGGGCCGGAGAGCAGTTCTTC.

The chain links TRBV15 to TRBJ1-2, with 9 bases aligning to TRBD1. Germline V gene sequence: CDR1 LNHNV, CDR2 YYDKDF (reference sequence). CDR3 length: 14 amino acids. Trimming cost V 1 base and J 8 bases; bases outside gene matches: 5. The CDR3 reads CATSRGRDREGYTF. The CDR3 DNA follows: TGTGCCACCAGCAGAGGTCGGGACAGGGAGGGCTACACCTTC.

The V and J genes are TRBV10-1 and TRBJ1-6; 7 nucleotides match TRBD1. The CDR3 has 14 amino acids. V lost 6 bases and J lost 7; bases outside the gene matches: 6. Germline CDR1 is WNHNN and CDR2 is SYGVQD (reference sequence). CDR3 in DNA: TGCGCCAGCAGCATTGGACAGGAGAATTCACCCCTCCACTTT. Translating gives CASSIGQENSPLHF.

This rearrangement joins TRBV18 to TRBJ1-2; perhaps TRBD1 as D (6 bases). Deletions cut 6 bases from V and 4 bases from J, with 15 bases between. The CDR3 loop spans 14 amino acids. Germline V gene data show CDR1 as KGHSH and CDR2 as LQKENI. The CDR3 reads CASSDLRGPYGYTF. CDR3 bases: TGTGCCAGCTCCGACCTCAGGGGCCCCTATGGCTACACCTTC.

The chain joins TRBV6-4 to TRBJ1-6, with unresolved D. Trimming took off 6 bases at V and 3 bases at J, with 6 bases between the two ends. In germline, CDR1 is MRHNA, CDR2 SNTAGT. The CDR3 contains 13 residues. The CDR3 DNA reads TGTGCCAGCAGACGGGACTATAATTCACCCCTCCACTTT. Protein product: CASRRDYNSPLHF.

The table lists this clone with a count of one. V gene TRBV27 combines with J gene TRBJ1-2, with 10 bases aligning to TRBD1. The CDR3 covers 17 residues. Germline loops: CDR1 MNHEY, CDR2 SMNVEV (reference sequence). The V gene end was trimmed by 2 bases and the J gene end by 4 bases; junction bases not matched to a gene: 10. CDR3 sequence: CASSLVGTDRGGYGYTF. DNA of the CDR3: TGTGCCAGCAGTTTAGTAGGGACGGACAGGGGGGGCTATGGCTACACCTTC.

The chain combines TRBV27 with TRBJ1-1; D unresolved. CDR1 MNHEY and CDR2 SMNVEV come from the germline V gene (reference sequence). Trimming stripped 1 base from V and 1 base from J, with 4 bases between. The CDR3 is 13 residues long. The CDR3 protein is CASSLYRNTEAFF. In DNA form, the CDR3 reads TGTGCCAGCAGTTTATACAGGAACACTGAAGCTTTCTTT.

The chain joins TRBV3-1 (or the pseudogene TRBV3-2) to TRBJ1-1, with D possibly TRBD1 on 5 matching bases. This CDR3 has 13 amino acids. Germline lookup yields CDR1 LGHDT and CDR2 YNNKEL (reference sequence). Trimming stripped 5 bases from V and 6 bases from J, with 13 bases between. Written as DNA, the CDR3 is TGTGCCAGCAGCTTTGCGTCGGGGGCTGAAGCTTTCTTT. The encoded protein is CASSFASGAEAFF.

The J gene is TRBJ1-1, the V gene TRBV5-1; unclear D gene. Germline assignment: CDR1 SGHRS and CDR2 YFSETQ. The CDR3 is made up of 14 amino acids. The ends were cut back, 0 bases at V and 4 bases at J, with 10 bases in the middle. As DNA, the CDR3 is TGCGCCAGCAGCTTGGAGTCGGGTGCCACTGAAGCTTTCTTT. Translated: CASSLESGATEAFF.

V is TRBV2 and J is TRBJ1-6; D ambiguous. With 3 bases removed from V and 0 bases from J, the gap between germline ends came to 6 bases. The CDR3 is made up of 15 amino acids. CDR1 and CDR2 (germline): SNHLY, FYNNEI. The CDR3 nucleotides are TGTGCCAGCAGTGATATTAGCTCCTATAATTCACCCCTCCACTTT. This sequence encodes CASSDISSYNSPLHF.

The CDR3 DNA sequence: TGTGCCAGCAGTTACTCCCCCATGGGGGGAACCGAGCAGTACTTC. Its protein is CASSYSPMGGTEQYF. The rearrangement links TRBV6-6 to TRBJ2-7; D possibly corresponds to TRBD2 (6 bases). V was shortened by 0 bases and J by 6 bases, with 15 bases between the two germline ends. The CDR3 is 15 amino acids. CDR1 and CDR2 from the germline V gene are MNHNY and SVGAGI (reference sequence).

The rearrangement links TRBV3-1 (or the pseudogene TRBV3-2) to TRBJ2-4, with a weak D call TRBD1 (5 bases). The germline gives CDR1 LGHDT, CDR2 YNNKEL (reference sequence). The CDR3 runs 16 residues. V was pared by 1 base and J by 4 bases, with 14 bases between. The CDR3 protein is CASSQVGQVVKNIQYF. As DNA, the CDR3 is TGTGCCAGCAGCCAAGTGGGGCAGGTGGTAAAAAACATTCAGTACTTC.

The V call is TRBV13, the J call TRBJ2-1; 12 nucleotides line up with TRBD2. Germline CDR1 reads PRHDT; CDR2 reads FYEKMQ (reference sequence). The CDR3 loop spans 15 amino acids. The V and J ends lost 5 bases and 5 bases, in that order; junction bases with no gene match: 4. CDR3 DNA: TGTGCCAGCAGCCTCGGACTAGCGGGAAACAATGAGCAGTTCTTC. This translates into CASSLGLAGNNEQFF.

The chain employs TRBV29-1 and TRBJ2-1; 7 bases match TRBD2. The germline gives CDR1 SQVTM, CDR2 ANQGSEA. V was clipped by 4 bases and J by 4 bases; unmatched bases: 13. The CDR3 has 16 amino acids. CDR3 sequence reads: CSVVSDGRGLYNEQFF. DNA of the CDR3: TGCAGCGTTGTATCGGATGGGAGGGGTTTGTACAATGAGCAGTTCTTC.

This chain links TRBV6-2 or TRBV6-3 with TRBJ1-2; 9 bases are a match to TRBD1. The germline V gene has CDR1 MNHEY and CDR2 SVGEGT. This CDR3 region has 14 residues. V gave up 6 bases and J gave up 1 base; unmatched junction bases: 3. The CDR3 DNA reads as TGTGCCAGCAGCCCGGGACAGGGTAACTATGGCTACACCTTC. It translates to CASSPGQGNYGYTF.